The source of this T cell receptor (beta chain) is a study of T cells in Graves' hyperthyroidism and ophthalmopathy (dated by TCRdb to about 2019). Study-wide context: Peripheral blood was sampled at the time of initial diagnosis, prior to any treatment. In several Graves' hyperthyroidism patients, the study also compared T-cell repertoires from thyroid tissue with T-cell repertoires from blood. According to the paper, TCR Vbeta CDR3 sequencing was carried out on 120 to 150 peripheral blood samples, which came from 40 to 45 ophthalmopathy, 70 to 80 hyperthyroidism and about 17 progressor patients. To identify TCR V-J signatures that set the groups apart, the researchers used a discovery cohort of 90 to 100 patients, made up of under 50 with Graves' ophthalmopathy and some 60 with stable Graves' hyperthyroidism. The 100 discovery patients were randomly split 7:3 into training and test sets. An independent validation cohort of around 20 hyperthyroidism patients and about 16 patients who later progressed to ophthalmopathy tested prospective prediction of ophthalmopathy. After blood sampling, hyperthyroidism patients were treated with methimazole at a starting dose of 30 mg daily, and ophthalmopathy patients were treated with high-dose intravenous methylprednisolone. Broad study findings and their caveats: No statistical method was used to set the sample size in advance, and investigators knew the group allocation. In validation, the model predicted progression to ophthalmopathy a median of 6.5 months before onset, with over 60% sensitivity and 72.22% specificity. Most expanded thyroid clonotypes (frequency above 0.001) were also found in blood, which suggests that blood repertoires may mirror thyroid immune responses. In cross-validation, a model built on a 13 V-J signature told ophthalmopathy apart from stable hyperthyroidism with over 85% sensitivity and about 81% specificity, and in testing the same model reached 80%/75%.

Moderately to severely active disease, a Clinical Activity Score of at least 3, a NOSPECS grade of at least 4, and a duration under 3 months were present in ophthalmopathy patients. Exclusion was applied to patients with uncontrolled infections, other autoimmune diseases, pregnancy or lactation. Clinical symptoms, serum thyroxine and TRAb, thyroid ultrasound, and orbital computed tomography formed the basis for the diagnoses. Ficoll-Paque density gradient centrifugation was used to isolate PBMCs from around 10 ml of fresh peripheral blood. Total RNA was extracted with Trizol reagent, and quality was checked on an Agilent 2100 Bioanalyzer. At the junction V is shortened by 0 bases and J by 4 bases, with 11 bases in between. From a lookup of the germline V gene, CDR1 and CDR2 are SGDLS and YYNGEE. From the cysteine up to the phenylalanine, the CDR3 has a length of 15 residues. Only the CDR3 part of the read is kept: 45 bases, read in frame from the first base.

TCR beta CDR3 regions were amplified from RNA transcripts. For the first round of RT-PCR on the TCR CDR3, the HTBI primer set was used together with the Qiagen OneStep RT-PCR kit. A second multiplex PCR round built the libraries, followed by size selection and purification. The libraries were sequenced on an Illumina HiSeq2000 using paired-end 100 bp reads. The original methods were these. SOAPnuke was used to process the raw data, throwing out any read that contained adapters or uncalled bases, had a mean Phred below 15, or lacked an exact constant-primer or identifier match. COPE v1.2.5 was used to merge the high-quality paired reads, and each unique nucleotide sequence was defined as a clonotype. MiTCR v1.1 was used to align clonotypes to the IMGT TRBV, TRBD and TRBJ reference segments. Analysis was restricted to V-J combinations with a frequency above 0.0001, which covered about 99% of repertoires. A TCS score was defined as the ratio between F50 (clonal expansion) and ExV (chaos), using BLOSUM62-based TCRdist between CDR3 peptides within each V-J. Welch's t-statistics and random forest reduced fewer than 550 V-J features to 10 to 15, which were used in a naive Bayes classifier (R e1071). TCRdb's own reprocessing of the public reads used fastp at Q25 and MiXCR and kept productive beta chains. Rows matching on CDR3 protein sequence are summarized as one entry with the most common DNA and genes. These V and J calls rely on TCRdb rather than the paper's analysis. For this sample there are about 590,000 distinct CDR3 sequences; over 12% appear just once. The ten largest account for approximately 6.4% of the sample.

Concerning this clonotype itself: The antigen it recognizes is unknown. No quality values exist for individual bases; no much larger clone is one base distant.

The receptor was isolated from a woman under 30 with Graves' ophthalmopathy. The chain is made from TRBV9 and TRBJ1-3; no confident D gene assignment can be made. What was sequenced was blood. The CDR3 here reads CASSVEAVSGNTIYF. The sequence in DNA is TGTGCCAGCAGCGTAGAGGCAGTGTCCGGAAACACCATATATTTT.